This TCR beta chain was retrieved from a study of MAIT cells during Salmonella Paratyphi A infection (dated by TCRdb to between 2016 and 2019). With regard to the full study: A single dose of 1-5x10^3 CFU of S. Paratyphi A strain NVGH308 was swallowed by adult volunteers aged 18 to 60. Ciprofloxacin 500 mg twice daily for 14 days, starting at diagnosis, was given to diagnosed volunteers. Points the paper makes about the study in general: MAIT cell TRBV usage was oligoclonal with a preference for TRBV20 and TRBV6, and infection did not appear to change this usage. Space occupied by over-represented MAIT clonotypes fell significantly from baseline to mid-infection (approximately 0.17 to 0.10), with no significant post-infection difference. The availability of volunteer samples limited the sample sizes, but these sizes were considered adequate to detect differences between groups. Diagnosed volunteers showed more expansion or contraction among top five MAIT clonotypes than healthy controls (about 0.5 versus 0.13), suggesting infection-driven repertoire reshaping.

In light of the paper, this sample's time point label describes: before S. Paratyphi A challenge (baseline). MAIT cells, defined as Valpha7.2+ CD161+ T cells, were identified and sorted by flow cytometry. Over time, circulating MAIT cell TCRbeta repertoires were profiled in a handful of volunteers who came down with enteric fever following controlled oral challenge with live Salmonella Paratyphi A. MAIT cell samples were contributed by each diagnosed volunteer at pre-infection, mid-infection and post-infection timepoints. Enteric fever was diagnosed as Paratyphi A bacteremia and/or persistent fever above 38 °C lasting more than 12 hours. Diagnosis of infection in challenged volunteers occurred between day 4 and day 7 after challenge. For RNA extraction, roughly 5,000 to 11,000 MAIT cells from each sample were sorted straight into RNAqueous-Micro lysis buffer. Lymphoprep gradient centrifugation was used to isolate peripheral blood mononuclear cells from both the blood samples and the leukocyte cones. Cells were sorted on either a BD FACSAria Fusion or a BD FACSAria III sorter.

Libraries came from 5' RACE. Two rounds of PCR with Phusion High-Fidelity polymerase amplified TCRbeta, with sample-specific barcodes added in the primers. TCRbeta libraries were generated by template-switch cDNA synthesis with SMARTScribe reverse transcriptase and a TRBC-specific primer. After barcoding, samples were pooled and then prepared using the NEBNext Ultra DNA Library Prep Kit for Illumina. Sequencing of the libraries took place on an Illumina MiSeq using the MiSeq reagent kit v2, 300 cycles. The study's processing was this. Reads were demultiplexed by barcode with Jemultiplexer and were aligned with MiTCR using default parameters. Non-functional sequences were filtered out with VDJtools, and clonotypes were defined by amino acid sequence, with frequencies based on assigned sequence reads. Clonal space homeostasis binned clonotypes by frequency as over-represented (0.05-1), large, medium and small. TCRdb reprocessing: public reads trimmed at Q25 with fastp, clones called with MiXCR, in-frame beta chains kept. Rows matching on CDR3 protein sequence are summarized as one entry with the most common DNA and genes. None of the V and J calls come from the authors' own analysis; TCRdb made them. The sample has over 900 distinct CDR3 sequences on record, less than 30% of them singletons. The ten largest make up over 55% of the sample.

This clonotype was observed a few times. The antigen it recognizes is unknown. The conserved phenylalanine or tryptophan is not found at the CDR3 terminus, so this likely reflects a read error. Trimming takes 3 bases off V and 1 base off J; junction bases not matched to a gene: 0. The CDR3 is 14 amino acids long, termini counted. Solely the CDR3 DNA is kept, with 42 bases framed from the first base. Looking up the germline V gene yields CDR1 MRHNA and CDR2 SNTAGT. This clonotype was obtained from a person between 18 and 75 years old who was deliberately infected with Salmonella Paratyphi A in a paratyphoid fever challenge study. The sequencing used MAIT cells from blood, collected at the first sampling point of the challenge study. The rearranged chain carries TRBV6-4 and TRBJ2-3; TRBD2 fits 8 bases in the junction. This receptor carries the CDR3 CASSERGGTDTQYL. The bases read TGTGCCAGCAGTGAGCGGGGGGGCACAGATACGCAGTATTTG.